This entry lists 32 T cell receptor beta chains sequenced from one sample in a study of post-analysis software for immune sequencing data. Sequencing libraries made from TCR beta cDNA carried unique molecular identifiers. TCRdb reanalysed the PCR reads using MiXCR and keeps one entry per CDR3 protein. This repertoire shows around 400,000 distinct CDR3 sequences, around 33% found once; its top ten account for around an eighth. Findings of the study overall: Controls had lower frequencies than patients of 4 or 5 TRBV segments, which included TRBV5-6, TRBV5-1 and TRBV20-1.

Their cognate antigens are unknown. The sample comprised blood. The receptors come from a girl under 18 with multiple sclerosis.

The chain couples TRBV11-1 to TRBJ2-7; a possible D gene is TRBD1 (6 bases). The ends were cut back, 5 bases at V and 2 bases at J, with 13 bases in the middle. Germline V gene data show CDR1 as SGHAT and CDR2 as FQDESV (reference sequence). The CDR3 sequence is 14 residues long. The CDR3 here is CASSLTGPTYEQYF. The CDR3 nucleotides are TGTGCCAGCAGCCTCACAGGGCCGACCTACGAGCAGTACTTC.

This clonotype was found a few times. The chain is built from TRBV5-1 and TRBJ2-6; possible D gene TRBD2, 5 bases. The CDR3 has 15 residues. Trimming removed 7 bases at V and 2 bases at J, with 13 bases between. The germline V gene encodes CDR1 SGHRS and CDR2 YFSETQ. CDR3 sequence: CASRDPGTGANVLTF. CDR3 coding DNA: TGCGCCAGCCGAGACCCGGGGACTGGGGCCAACGTCCTGACTTTC.

This clonotype was counted ten times or more. The J gene is TRBJ1-2, the V gene TRBV7-2, with 8 bases identical to TRBD1. V was pared by 5 bases and J by 0 bases, with 5 bases of the junction left unmatched. Germline V gives CDR1 SGHTA, CDR2 FQGNSA. The CDR3 contains 15 residues. The CDR3 sequence: CASSQDRGSNYGYTF. The CDR3 DNA follows: TGTGCCAGCAGCCAAGACAGGGGTTCTAACTATGGCTACACCTTC. Complete variable domain (other parts from reference TRBV7-2 and TRBJ1-2): GAGVSQSPSNKVTEKGKDVELRCDPISGHTALYWYRQSLGQGLEFLIYFQGNSAPDKSGLPSDRFSAERTGGSVSTLTIQRTQQEDSAVYLCASSQDRGSNYGYTFGSGTRLTVV.

This clonotype was observed a few times. The V call is TRBV5-1, the J call TRBJ2-7; weak D call: TRBD2 (6 bases). CDR1 is SGHRS, CDR2 YFSETQ, per germline. The germline V and J ends were trimmed by 0 bases and 3 bases, with 13 bases remaining between them. This CDR3 is 15 amino acids long. As DNA, the CDR3 is TGCGCCAGCAGCTTGGCCACGGGGGAAGGCTACGAGCAGTACTTC. This translates into CASSLATGEGYEQYF.

The chain combines TRBV7-2 with TRBJ2-1; a weak D match, TRBD2 (5 bases). The germline CDR1 and CDR2 sequences are SGHTA and FQGNSA. Trimming removed 1 base from V and 9 bases from J, with 16 bases in between. The CDR3 runs to 15 residues. CDR3 bases: TGTGCCAGCAGCTTAGAGGTCCAGCGGTCCGGTGAGCAGTTCTTC. This encodes CASSLEVQRSGEQFF.

The genes are TRBV13 and TRBJ2-1; TRBD1 might be the D (5 bases). The CDR3 length is 13 residues. With 6 bases removed from V and 7 bases from J, the gap between germline ends came to 13 bases. The germline gives CDR1 PRHDT, CDR2 FYEKMQ (reference sequence). In DNA form, the CDR3 reads TGTGCCAGCAGATGGGGCCCAACGAATGAGCAGTTCTTC. This gives the protein CASRWGPTNEQFF. The full variable domain, its missing parts supplied by reference TRBV13 and TRBJ2-1, is AAGVIQSPRHLIKEKRETATLKCYPIPRHDTVYWYQQGPGQDPQFLISFYEKMQSDKGSIPDRFSAQQFSDYHSELNMSSLELGDSALYFCASRWGPTNEQFFGPGTRLTVL.

The chain employs TRBV7-2 and TRBJ2-5; TRBD1 aligns across 10 bases. The closer fit of TRBJ2-7 to the DNA end suggests the J call may be wrong. Germline V lookup: CDR1 SGHTA, CDR2 FQGNSA. This CDR3 region has 16 residues. Here the CDR3 reads CASRSFGGQGTYEQYF. The CDR3 DNA reads TGTGCCAGCAGATCCTTCGGGGGACAGGGGACTTACGAGCAGTACTTC.

In its sample, this clonotype was seen many times. CDR3 in amino acids: CASSRSGGQETQYF. DNA of the CDR3: TGTGCCAGCAGTCGTAGCGGGGGACAAGAGACCCAGTACTTC. The chain carries TRBV6-5 and TRBJ2-5, with 9 bases aligning to TRBD2. The CDR3 contains 14 residues. Looked up from germline, CDR1 is MNHEY and CDR2 is SVGAGI. The V and J ends lost 5 bases and 2 bases, in that order; junction bases with no gene match: 3.

This clonotype has only a few counts. V gene TRBV7-2 combines with J gene TRBJ2-5; 8 bases are a match to TRBD2. This CDR3 comprises 14 residues. Germline V CDR1 and CDR2: SGHTA, FQGNSA. The J segment lost 5 bases and the V segment lost 2 bases, leaving 4 bases of the junction unmatched. The CDR3 DNA reads as TGTGCCAGCAGCTTATTAGCGGGGTCGGAGACCCAGTACTTC. Translation gives CASSLLAGSETQYF.

This clonotype occurred many times. The V call is TRBV9, the J call TRBJ1-6; a weak D match, TRBD1 (5 bases). The CDR3 length is 17 residues. Trimming shortened V by 0 bases and J by 7 bases, and 17 bases separated the two germline ends. Germline V lookup: CDR1 SGDLS, CDR2 YYNGEE. The CDR3 nucleotides read TGTGCCAGCAGCGTAGACGGGGGGGGACTCGAAAATTCACCCCTCCACTTT. Protein product: CASSVDGGGLENSPLHF. Looking up the rest from reference TRBV9 and TRBJ1-6 gives the full variable domain: DSGVTQTPKHLITATGQRVTLRCSPRSGDLSVYWYQQSLDQGLQFLIQYYNGEERAKGNILERFSAQQFPDLHSELNLSSLELGDSALYFCASSVDGGGLENSPLHFGNGTRLTVT.

This clonotype was seen a few times. A read error may account for a junction end that differs from germline. The chain is built from TRBV5-1 and TRBJ1-1; D is possibly TRBD1 (6 bases). The CDR3 sequence is 14 residues long. Germline V gene sequence: CDR1 SGHRS, CDR2 YFSETQ. The CDR3 DNA reads as TGTGCCAGCAGTTTGGGGACAATGAACACTGAAGCTTTCTTT. Translating it yields CASSLGTMNTEAFF.

This clonotype was seen a few times. The chain employs TRBV5-6 and TRBJ2-3; no clear D gene. Trimming shortened V by 0 bases and J by 4 bases, and 9 bases separated the two germline ends. CDR1 is SGHDT and CDR2 is YYEEEE in the germline V gene. This CDR3 region has 14 residues. CDR3 residues: CASSLDSSADTQYF. The CDR3 DNA sequence: TGTGCCAGCAGCTTGGACAGCAGTGCAGATACGCAGTATTTT.

The V call is TRBV5-1, the J call TRBJ1-6, with D unresolved. The CDR3 runs to 15 residues. Germline loops: CDR1 SGHRS, CDR2 YFSETQ. With 5 bases removed from V and 11 bases from J, the gap between germline ends came to 20 bases. The CDR3 region has the DNA TGCGCCAGCAGAGTCACTTACACGAGTAAACCACCCCTCCACTTT. Protein product: CASRVTYTSKPPLHF.

V and J are TRBV7-2 and TRBJ2-1, with a possible D match to TRBD2 (5 bases). V was pared by 5 bases and J by 0 bases, with 11 bases between. CDR1 is SGHTA, CDR2 FQGNSA, per germline. The CDR3 spans 15 residues. The CDR3 protein is CASSTQSGSYNEQFF. The DNA of the CDR3 is TGTGCCAGCAGCACTCAAAGCGGCTCCTACAATGAGCAGTTCTTC.

The chain uses TRBV20-1 and TRBJ1-6; D gene uncertain. Germline V gives CDR1 DFQATT, CDR2 SNEGSKA (reference sequence). The CDR3 totals 15 residues. The ends were cut back, 3 bases at V and 0 bases at J, with 9 bases in the middle. The CDR3 region is CSASPASSYNSPLHF. For the CDR3, the DNA is TGCAGTGCTAGCCCCGCGAGCTCCTATAATTCACCCCTCCACTTT.

A few counts support this clonotype. This chain uses TRBV12-3 or TRBV12-4 with TRBJ2-5, with 9 bases that match TRBD2. The assigned J gene may be wrong: the sequence end matches TRBJ2-7 better. The CDR3 sequence is 14 residues long. The CDR3 loop is CASSFGAGGHEQYF. CDR3 DNA sequence: TGTGCCAGCAGTTTTGGAGCGGGGGGCCACGAGCAGTACTTC.

This clonotype was seen many times. This chain links TRBV6-5 with TRBJ1-2; D gene unclear. Germline CDR1 and CDR2: MNHEY and SVGAGI. The CDR3 extends over 15 amino acids. V dropped 2 bases and J dropped 4 bases, with 14 bases sitting between them. DNA for the CDR3: TGTGCCAGCAGTTACCTCACCCCCGGTCTCTATGGCTACACCTTC. Translated, it gives CASSYLTPGLYGYTF.

The genes are TRBV11-2 and TRBJ2-1; the match to TRBD1 covers 7 bases. CDR1 is SGHAT, CDR2 FQNNGV, per germline. This CDR3 spans 14 amino acids. With V trimmed by 5 bases and J by 6 bases, 7 bases remained unmatched. This chain's CDR3 is CASSHRTGINEQFF. Here the CDR3 DNA reads TGTGCCAGCAGCCACAGGACAGGAATCAATGAGCAGTTCTTC.

This chain connects TRBV3-1 to TRBJ2-1; 7 nucleotides match TRBD1. Trimming took 5 bases from V and 3 from J; bases not matched to a gene: 7. CDR1 and CDR2 (germline): LGHDT, YNNKEL (reference sequence). The CDR3 totals 15 residues. CDR3 sequence reads: CASSDLGGGYNEQFF. CDR3 nucleotide sequence: TGTGCCAGCAGCGACCTAGGGGGCGGCTACAATGAGCAGTTCTTC.

This clonotype has more than one count but fewer than ten. V usage is TRBV7-2 and J usage is TRBJ2-3; the match to TRBD2 covers 7 bases. V lost 5 bases, J lost 1 base, and 6 bases stayed unmatched. The CDR3 is made up of 15 amino acids. From germline, CDR1 is SGHTA and CDR2 FQGNSA. The CDR3 region has the DNA TGTGCCAGCAGCCTGAGCGGGGAAGGCACAGATACGCAGTATTTT. Its translation: CASSLSGEGTDTQYF.

The table lists this clonotype with a count of one. CDR3 region: CASSYPGQVNTEAFF. The CDR3 nucleotides read TGTGCCAGCAGTTACCCTGGACAGGTGAACACTGAAGCTTTCTTT. This sequence joins TRBV6-2 or TRBV6-3 and TRBJ1-1; 7 bases are shared with TRBD1. V lost 2 bases to trimming and J lost 0 bases; unmatched junction nucleotides: 3. The CDR3 sequence is 15 residues long. Germline CDR1 and CDR2: MNHEY and SVGEGT.

The chain employs TRBV3-1 and TRBJ1-2; no reliable D call. Germline CDR1 LGHDT, CDR2 YNNKEL (reference sequence). V lost 5 bases, J lost 4 bases, and 14 bases lay in between. CDR3 length: 14 residues. The CDR3: CASSKRAGPYGYTF. The DNA for the CDR3 is TGTGCCAGCAGCAAAAGGGCGGGCCCCTATGGCTACACCTTC.

The CDR3 protein is CASSSGPRGQEYNSPLHF. The CDR3 coding sequence is TGTGCCAGCAGCTCGGGGCCCCGCGGACAGGAGTATAATTCACCCCTCCACTTT. V gene TRBV7-6 combines with J gene TRBJ1-6; 7 positions agree with TRBD1. After removal of 4 bases from V and 4 bases from J, the junction contained 13 bases not matched to a gene. The germline V gene encodes CDR1 SGHVS and CDR2 FNYEAQ. This CDR3 comprises 18 residues.

V is TRBV7-2 and J is TRBJ2-3; 8 bases align to TRBD2. The V gene's germline CDR1 is SGHTA and CDR2 FQGNSA. With V trimmed by 2 bases and J by 0 bases, 13 bases remained unmatched. The CDR3 is 19 residues long. The CDR3, as DNA: TGTGCCAGCAGCTTACCGCGGGTTAGCGGGGAGTCTAGCACAGATACGCAGTATTTT. This translates into CASSLPRVSGESSTDTQYF.

V usage is TRBV25-1 and J usage is TRBJ2-7; TRBD1 or TRBD2 may be the D gene (5 bases each). The CDR3 extends over 15 amino acids. From germline, CDR1 is MGHDK and CDR2 SYGVNS. The V and J ends lost 3 bases and 2 bases respectively, with 14 bases between them. The CDR3 bases are TGTGCCAGCAGTGAGTCTGGCAGGGAGACCTACGAGCAGTACTTC. Translating it yields CASSESGRETYEQYF.

In this sample, this clonotype turned up a few times. The rearrangement joins TRBV4-1 to TRBJ2-3, with D perhaps matching TRBD2 (5 bases). CDR3 length: 15 residues. Trimming removed 0 bases at V and 1 base at J, with 8 bases between. The V gene's germline CDR1 is MGHRA and CDR2 YSYEKL. The CDR3 nucleotides read TGCGCCAGCAGCCAAGAAGGGAGAGGCACAGATACGCAGTATTTT. This translates into CASSQEGRGTDTQYF.

In this sample, this clonotype turned up once. This sequence joins TRBV6-2 or TRBV6-3 and TRBJ1-6; D remains unclear. With 3 bases removed from V and 8 bases from J, the gap between germline ends came to 8 bases. This CDR3 has 13 residues. Per germline, CDR1 MNHEY and CDR2 SVGEGT. The CDR3 reads CASSYQEHSPLHF. CDR3 DNA sequence: TGTGCCAGCAGTTATCAGGAACATTCACCCCTCCACTTT.

CDR3 sequence: CASSPTFDEQYF. The CDR3 coding sequence is TGTGCCAGCAGTCCGACCTTCGACGAGCAGTACTTC. The chain uses TRBV12-3 or TRBV12-4 and TRBJ2-4; no firm D call. The last part of the DNA fits TRBJ2-7 better; the J call may be wrong. The CDR3 contains 12 residues.

The chain employs TRBV6-4 and TRBJ2-3, with TRBD2 matching over 12 bases. This CDR3 spans 16 amino acids. The germline V gene encodes CDR1 MRHNA and CDR2 SNTAGT. V shed 6 bases, J shed 0 bases, and the junction held 4 bases outside the gene matches. CDR3 DNA sequence: TGTGCCAGCAGCGGACTAGCGGGGTCTAGCACAGATACGCAGTATTTT. Residues: CASSGLAGSSTDTQYF.

This clonotype was observed a handful of times. The chain links TRBV29-1 to TRBJ2-6; a weak D match, TRBD1 (5 bases). V was pared by 5 bases and J by 0 bases, with 14 bases between. The CDR3 runs to 16 residues. Germline lookup yields CDR1 SQVTM and CDR2 ANQGSEA. DNA for the CDR3: TGCAGCGTTAACCCAGGGTTAGCCTCTGGGGCCAACGTCCTGACTTTC. Translation: CSVNPGLASGANVLTF.

This chain joins TRBV6-6 and TRBJ2-1, with TRBD2 identical over 11 bases. The CDR3 consists of 15 residues. Trimming took 7 bases from V and 6 from J; bases not matched to a gene: 8. The germline gives CDR1 MNHNY, CDR2 SVGAGI (reference sequence). The CDR3 protein is CASTHSGGAGNEQFF. The DNA of the CDR3 is TGTGCCAGCACTCATAGCGGGGGGGCAGGCAATGAGCAGTTCTTC.

The chain combines TRBV6-5 with TRBJ2-2, with D possibly TRBD2 on 6 matching bases. Per the germline V gene, CDR1 is MNHEY and CDR2 is SVGAGI. The germline V and J ends were trimmed by 0 bases and 1 base, with 6 bases remaining between them. This CDR3 is 15 amino acids long. CDR3 loop: CASSYSSGNTGELFF. The CDR3 bases are TGTGCCAGCAGTTACTCTAGCGGGAACACCGGGGAGCTGTTTTTT.